This T cell receptor (beta chain) comes out of a study of T-cell reconstitution after alpha-beta-depleted transplantation in children. Researchers prepared the TCRbeta library using unique molecular identifiers, the study reports. TCRdb recomputed calls from the PCR reads with MiXCR, one row per CDR3 protein. The sample carries around 410,000 distinct CDR3 sequences, 11% recorded once. The CDR3 extends over 13 amino acids. Germline V lookup: CDR1 MDHEN, CDR2 SYDVKM. Unmatched junction bases numbered 7, after V lost 11 bases and J lost 1 base. The sequence came from a human donor who donated a stem cell graft to a child with acute myeloid leukemia. The sample consisted of PBMCs from the stem cell graft donor, taken from the stem cell graft. This chain uses TRBV28 with TRBJ1-1; 7 bases match TRBD1. CDR3 amino acids: CAANRGPNTEAFF. For the CDR3, the DNA is TGTGCCGCAAACAGGGGACCGAACACTGAAGCTTTCTTT. Using reference TRBV28 and TRBJ1-1 for the parts outside the CDR3, the full variable domain is DVKVTQSSRYLVKRTGEKVFLECVQDMDHENMFWYRQDPGLGLRLIYFSYDVKMKEKGDIPEGYSVSREKKERFSLILESASTNQTSMYLCAANRGPNTEAFFGQGTRLTVV.